This T cell receptor (beta chain) was captured in a study of shared clonotypes between healthy human individuals. CDR3 length: 14 residues. Germline V lookup: CDR1 MNHNY, CDR2 SVGAGI (reference sequence). V dropped 5 bases and J dropped 10; count of bases not matched to a gene: 10. At a deep level, the assay was run. Every immunoSEQ plate was one replicate of a subset's evenly spread DNA. Original analysis: As immunoSEQ supplied junction-only sequences (without quality scores), filtering differed. The data were produced by immunoSEQ multiplex PCR, yet TCRdb's version contains in-frame clones alone and is incomplete. V, J and clone size are those of that table, while D and trimming were read from the DNA. The table records 2 million to 2.5 million clones, approximately 94% of them present only once. In regard to this clone: The antigen remains unidentified.

Study outcomes and limitations: Compared with memory subsets, naive subsets generally had larger estimated richness.

The rearrangement links TRBV6-6 to TRBJ1-1, with 10 bases aligning to TRBD1. The clonotype originates from a young man in good health. The sequenced sample consisted of naive CD4+ T cells sorted from blood. The subset: CD45RA+ positively selected. CDR3 nucleotide sequence: TGTGCCAGCAGTAATGCCGGGACAGGGGCTGTAGCTTTCTTT. Encoded protein: CASSNAGTGAVAFF.